What follows are 23 T cell receptor beta chains derived from one specimen sequenced in a study of blood T cell repertoires in COVID-19. Assay: immunoSEQ multiplex PCR; the TCRdb copy retains only in-frame clones and omits some. The sample has 70,000 to 95,000 clones, approximately 92% seen once; the top ten hold under 7.5%. The sample consisted of peripheral blood. The source of these receptors is a woman aged 55-69 years with active COVID-19.

This clone has just one count. This chain joins TRBV4-1 and TRBJ1-5, with TRBD1 identical over 8 bases. J lost 3 bases, V lost 5 bases, and 6 bases had no gene match. The CDR3 covers 15 residues. The germline V gene encodes CDR1 MGHRA and CDR2 YSYEKL. CDR3 nucleotides: TGCGCCAGCAGCGCGACAGGGGTGGCCAATCAGCCCCAGCATTTT. Its protein product is CASSATGVANQPQHF.

This sequence joins TRBV6-2 or TRBV6-3 and TRBJ2-2; no firm D call. Trimming pared 0 bases from V and 10 bases from J, leaving 12 bases between. CDR1 is MNHEY, CDR2 SVGEGT, per germline. The CDR3 covers 14 residues. The DNA of the CDR3 is TGTGCCAGCAGTTACTCGAACCGGAGAGAGGAGCTGTTTTTT. This gives the protein CASSYSNRREELFF.

The chain couples TRBV5-4 to TRBJ1-6; tentatively, D is TRBD1 (5 bases). Trimming cost V 6 bases and J 4 bases, with 11 bases left between them. CDR3 length: 14 amino acids. Germline CDR1 is SGHNT and CDR2 is YYREEE (reference sequence). CDR3: CASMSGLYNSPLHF. The CDR3 DNA is TGTGCCAGCATGTCGGGACTGTATAATTCACCCCTCCACTTT.

This clone was recorded only once. The rearrangement uses TRBV7-2 and TRBJ2-3, with TRBD2 matching over 9 bases. Trimming at V came to 2 bases and at J to 3 bases, leaving 6 bases not matched to a gene. In germline, CDR1 is SGHTA, CDR2 FQGNSA. The length of the CDR3 is 16 residues. The DNA for the CDR3 is TGTGCCAGCAGCTTAAATGGCGGGAGGGCGACAGATACGCAGTATTTT. Protein: CASSLNGGRATDTQYF. The complete variable domain, with remaining parts taken from reference TRBV7-2 and TRBJ2-3, reads GAGVSQSPSNKVTEKGKDVELRCDPISGHTALYWYRQSLGQGLEFLIYFQGNSAPDKSGLPSDRFSAERTGGSVSTLTIQRTQQEDSAVYLCASSLNGGRATDTQYFGPGTRLTVL.

CDR3 sequence (DNA): TGTGCCAGCCTATCCCCTGGGCGGGGAGGAAACACCATATATTTT. It is translated as CASLSPGRGGNTIYF. The chain employs TRBV6-5 and TRBJ1-3; no reliable D call. V was cut by 8 bases and J by 4 bases, with 18 bases left in between. Germline CDR1 reads MNHEY; CDR2 reads SVGAGI. The CDR3 is made up of 15 amino acids.

The chain links TRBV6-2 or TRBV6-3 to TRBJ2-7; D is uncertain. Trimming cost V 6 bases and J 7 bases, with 10 bases left between them. The CDR3 extends over 11 amino acids. Germline values: CDR1 MNHEY, CDR2 SVGEGT. The CDR3 protein is CASSHGVEQYF. CDR3 DNA sequence: TGTGCCAGCAGCCACGGAGTAGAGCAGTACTTC.

The chain is built from TRBV7-6 and TRBJ1-2; TRBD1 aligns across 9 bases. The CDR3 covers 14 residues. Germline trimming cut 3 bases from V and 8 bases from J; bases unmatched to any gene: 7. Germline V gene sequence: CDR1 SGHVS, CDR2 FNYEAQ. The CDR3 loop reads CASSFGTGLGGYTF. CDR3 DNA sequence: TGTGCCAGCAGCTTCGGGACAGGGTTAGGCGGCTACACCTTC.

CDR3 amino acids: CASGPGERGRNEQFF. The CDR3 DNA reads as TGTGCCAGCGGACCGGGGGAAAGGGGGCGGAATGAGCAGTTCTTC. V gene TRBV6-6 combines with J gene TRBJ2-1; possible D gene TRBD1, 7 bases. V lost 8 bases, J lost 7 bases, and 21 bases lay in between. The CDR3 consists of 15 residues. The germline V gene has CDR1 MNHNY and CDR2 SVGAGI (reference sequence).

In its sample, this clone was seen many times. V gene TRBV6-5 combines with J gene TRBJ2-7; TRBD2 matches 9 bases. This CDR3 region has 14 residues. Per germline, CDR1 MNHEY and CDR2 SVGAGI. The V segment lost 5 bases and the J segment 2 bases; nucleotides outside the gene matches: 4. For the CDR3, the DNA is TGTGCCAGCAGTCCTAGCGGGATGACCTACGAGCAGTACTTC. Its protein product is CASSPSGMTYEQYF.

J is TRBJ2-5 and V is TRBV7-3, with 11 bases that match TRBD2. Trimming at V came to 5 bases and at J to 7 bases, leaving 6 bases not matched to a gene. Germline CDR1 is SGHTA and CDR2 is FQGTGA. The CDR3 loop spans 14 amino acids. In nucleotides, the CDR3 is TGTGCCAGCAGCCCTGGGACTAGCGGAGGGACCCAGTACTTC. It translates to CASSPGTSGGTQYF.

The chain links TRBV5-1 to TRBJ2-3; D is unclear. Trimming shortened V by 2 bases and J by 0 bases, and 4 bases separated the two germline ends. Looked up from germline, CDR1 is SGHRS and CDR2 is YFSETQ. This CDR3 has 13 amino acids. This chain's CDR3 is CASSLSSTDTQYF. CDR3 sequence (DNA): TGCGCCAGCAGCTTATCTAGCACAGATACGCAGTATTTT. Based on the CDR3 plus reference TRBV5-1 and TRBJ2-3, the full variable domain is KAGVTQTPRYLIKTRGQQVTLSCSPISGHRSVSWYQQTPGQGLQFLFEYFSETQRNKGNFPGRFSGRQFSNSRSEMNVSTLELGDSALYLCASSLSSTDTQYFGPGTRLTVL.

The chain combines TRBV15 with TRBJ1-1; 7 nucleotides agree with TRBD1. CDR3 length: 14 amino acids. Germline V lookup: CDR1 LNHNV, CDR2 YYDKDF (reference sequence). With 3 bases clipped from V and 0 bases from J, the junction kept 1 base outside the gene matches. CDR3 sequence: CATSRDRLNTEAFF. Here the CDR3 DNA reads TGTGCCACCAGCAGGGACAGGTTGAACACTGAAGCTTTCTTT.

The V gene is TRBV14, the J gene TRBJ2-1; D perhaps matches TRBD2 (5 bases). With 1 base removed from V and 8 bases from J, the gap between germline ends came to 18 bases. The germline gives CDR1 SGHDN, CDR2 FVKESK. This CDR3 comprises 16 residues. CDR3 in DNA: TGTGCCAGCAGCCAAGCCCCGAGGGCCCTTGGCGATGAGCAGTTCTTC. Its translation: CASSQAPRALGDEQFF.

The chain links TRBV14 to TRBJ2-7, with a possible D match to TRBD1 (6 bases). This CDR3 spans 13 amino acids. From germline, CDR1 is SGHDN and CDR2 FVKESK. Between the trimmed V and J ends, which lost 4 bases and 3 bases, there was a span of 10 bases. CDR3 nucleotide sequence: TGTGCCAGCAGCCGATCACAGGGCTACGAGCAGTACTTC. It yields the protein CASSRSQGYEQYF.

J is TRBJ1-5 and V is TRBV18, with 8 positions matching TRBD1. The J segment lost 2 bases and the V segment lost 3 bases, leaving 3 bases of the junction unmatched. Germline V gene sequence: CDR1 KGHSH, CDR2 LQKENI. The CDR3 contains 15 residues. Here the CDR3 DNA reads TGTGCCAGCTCACCCGAACAGGGGGGCAATCAGCCCCAGCATTTT. Translating gives CASSPEQGGNQPQHF. The entire variable domain, with the rest obtained from reference TRBV18 and TRBJ1-5, is as follows: NAGVMQNPRHLVRRRGQEARLRCSPMKGHSHVYWYRQLPEEGLKFMVYLQKENIIDESGMPKERFSAEFPKEGPSILRIQQVVRGDSAAYFCASSPEQGGNQPQHFGDGTRLSIL.

V is TRBV7-9 and J is TRBJ1-1, with 7 positions matching TRBD1. V was pared by 5 bases and J by 2 bases, with 8 bases of the junction left unmatched. This CDR3 has 15 residues. CDR1 SEHNR and CDR2 FQNEAQ come from the germline V gene (reference sequence). The CDR3 bases are TGTGCCAGCAGCCCCTGGACAGGAGCAAACACTGAAGCTTTCTTT. Translation: CASSPWTGANTEAFF.

The chain recombines TRBV6-5 with TRBJ2-7; 7 bases are shared with TRBD2. V was pared by 6 bases and J by 2 bases, with 10 bases of the junction left unmatched. Germline V lookup: CDR1 MNHEY, CDR2 SVGAGI. This CDR3 comprises 15 residues. Written as DNA, the CDR3 is TGTGCCAGCAGGCGATACGTGGGGGGGGCCTACGAGCAGTACTTC. This gives the protein CASRRYVGGAYEQYF.

The gene calls are TRBV9 and TRBJ2-7, with TRBD2 identical over 10 bases. V shed 3 bases, J shed 7 bases, and the junction held 25 bases outside the gene matches. The CDR3 is 20 residues long. Germline V gene sequence: CDR1 SGDLS, CDR2 YYNGEE. The DNA for the CDR3 is TGTGCCAGCAGCGCCGGCCTAGCGGGAGAAGGGCGGGGCCCCCAGGGTGAGCAGTACTTC. Amino acids: CASSAGLAGEGRGPQGEQYF.

The V and J genes are TRBV27 and TRBJ2-5; 10 positions match TRBD2. J was trimmed by 1 base and V by 3 bases; bases with no gene match: 2. The CDR3 is 15 amino acids. Germline V lookup: CDR1 MNHEY, CDR2 SMNVEV (reference sequence). CDR3 residues: CASSFSGRPQETQYF. The CDR3 DNA reads as TGTGCCAGCAGTTTTAGCGGGAGGCCCCAAGAGACCCAGTACTTC.

This chain connects TRBV28 to TRBJ1-6, with 9 bases fitting TRBD1. CDR1 and CDR2 from the germline V gene are MDHEN and SYDVKM. This CDR3 has 14 amino acids. V dropped 4 bases and J dropped 9; count of bases not matched to a gene: 4. The CDR3 loop reads CASSSGTGISPLHF. CDR3 bases: TGTGCCAGCAGTTCCGGGACAGGGATTTCACCCCTCCACTTT.

V usage is TRBV24-1 and J usage is TRBJ2-1, with D possibly TRBD2 on 5 matching bases. Germline loops: CDR1 KGHDR, CDR2 SFDVKD. Deletions cut 5 bases from V and 5 bases from J, with 15 bases between. CDR3 length equals 15 residues. The CDR3 DNA follows: TGTGCCACCAGTGTCTCCACTGGAGGAAACAATGAGCAGTTCTTC. Translating it yields CATSVSTGGNNEQFF.

The chain carries TRBV5-4 and TRBJ2-1; D may be TRBD2 (5 bases). This CDR3 is 13 amino acids long. CDR1 and CDR2 (germline): SGHNT, YYREEE (reference sequence). V was pared by 3 bases and J by 5 bases, with 9 bases between. CDR3: CASSSRENNEQFF. DNA of the CDR3: TGTGCCAGCAGCTCGAGGGAAAACAATGAGCAGTTCTTC.

This sequence joins TRBV11-2 and TRBJ1-6, with a tentative D call TRBD1 (6 bases). V lost 2 bases and J lost 0, with 14 bases in between. This CDR3 has 18 amino acids. Looked up from germline, CDR1 is SGHAT and CDR2 is FQNNGV. CDR3 amino acids: CASSLRGKASSYNSPLHF. The CDR3 DNA sequence: TGTGCCAGCAGCTTAAGGGGGAAGGCTAGCTCCTATAATTCACCCCTCCACTTT.